The 26 T cell receptor beta chains listed next were all sequenced from one sample in a study of control samples from healthy donors and cancer patients (dated by TCRdb to about 2020). The method was the immunoSEQ multiplex PCR assay. The table comes from immuneACCESS by way of TCRdb, which keeps in-frame sequences with V and J called. Part of the clones is missing from these tables; in studies checked, under half for an unresolved V gene and the rest for unknown reasons. A total of roughly 120,000 clones appear in this sample, approximately 94% of them only once. 1.7% of the sample is in the top ten clones. Sequencing was carried out using PBMCs. The receptors were gathered from a man over 45 with head and neck cancer.

The chain employs TRBV12-5 and TRBJ2-7; D is undetermined. The CDR3 is 14 amino acids. V shed 2 bases and J shed 2 bases, with 10 bases lying between them. In germline, CDR1 is LGHNT, CDR2 FRNRAP. CDR3 in DNA: TGTGCTAGTGGTTTGCCCCACCCCCCCTACGAGCAGTACTTC. It encodes CASGLPHPPYEQYF.

The sample holds a few counts of this clone. The chain couples TRBV2 to TRBJ2-3; 8 bases agree with TRBD1. Germline CDR1 reads SNHLY; CDR2 reads FYNNEI. The CDR3 is made up of 15 amino acids. J lost 1 base, V lost 7 bases, and 7 bases had no gene match. CDR3 amino acids: CASTAGQGGTDTQYF. CDR3 DNA: TGTGCCAGCACTGCCGGACAGGGAGGCACAGATACGCAGTATTTT.

The rearrangement links TRBV4-1 to TRBJ1-2; D is possibly TRBD1 (6 bases). Looked up from germline, CDR1 is MGHRA and CDR2 is YSYEKL. This CDR3 spans 14 amino acids. The V end lost 6 bases, the J end lost 1 base, and 12 bases lay between the germline ends. CDR3 coding DNA: TGCGCCAGCAGTAGGGGGAGAGATAACTATGGCTACACCTTC. Its translation: CASSRGRDNYGYTF.

The DNA for the CDR3 is TGTGCCAGCAGTTCCCCCGGGACGGATGAAAATGAAAAACTGTTTTTT. Its translation is CASSSPGTDENEKLFF. This chain connects TRBV28 to TRBJ1-4; possibly TRBD1 for D (5 bases). Germline lookup yields CDR1 MDHEN and CDR2 SYDVKM. The CDR3 loop spans 16 amino acids. Trimming shortened V by 4 bases and J by 5 bases, and 17 bases separated the two germline ends.

The gene calls are TRBV29-1 and TRBJ1-1, with 10 bases aligning to TRBD1. Germline assignment: CDR1 SQVTM and CDR2 ANQGSEA. J lost 4 bases, V lost 7 bases, and 6 bases had no gene match. The CDR3 has 13 residues. The CDR3 is CSAGQGEGTEAFF. CDR3 nucleotides: TGCAGCGCTGGACAGGGGGAAGGCACTGAAGCTTTCTTT.

The CDR3 spells CASSPPSGGRNEQFF. CDR3 DNA sequence: TGTGCCAGCAGCCCGCCTAGCGGGGGCCGAAATGAGCAGTTCTTC. The V gene is TRBV28, the J gene TRBJ2-1, with 10 bases identical to TRBD2. Trimming took 6 bases from V and 7 from J; bases not matched to a gene: 9. The CDR3 is 15 residues long. Per germline, CDR1 MDHEN and CDR2 SYDVKM. The full variable domain, its missing parts supplied by reference TRBV28 and TRBJ2-1, is DVKVTQSSRYLVKRTGEKVFLECVQDMDHENMFWYRQDPGLGLRLIYFSYDVKMKEKGDIPEGYSVSREKKERFSLILESASTNQTSMYLCASSPPSGGRNEQFFGPGTRLTVL.

V usage is TRBV18 and J usage is TRBJ2-2; D is uncertain. CDR1 is KGHSH, CDR2 LQKENI, per germline. The ends were cut back, 5 bases at V and 3 bases at J, with 1 base in the middle. The CDR3 length is 11 residues. The chain's CDR3 is CASSDTGELFF. As DNA, the CDR3 is TGTGCCAGCTCAGACACCGGGGAGCTGTTTTTT.

The chain combines TRBV2 with TRBJ2-5; 8 nucleotides line up with TRBD1. The germline V gene has CDR1 SNHLY and CDR2 FYNNEI. This CDR3 is built from 14 residues. V shed 6 bases and J 0 bases; nucleotides not matched to a gene: 3. The CDR3 reads CASRRTGNQETQYF. DNA of the CDR3: TGTGCCAGCAGAAGGACAGGGAACCAAGAGACCCAGTACTTC.

The V gene is TRBV5-4, the J gene TRBJ2-1; D gene uncertain. Trimming took 0 bases from V and 6 from J, leaving 4 bases between them. This CDR3 spans 12 amino acids. Germline lookup yields CDR1 SGHNT and CDR2 YYREEE (reference sequence). CDR3 DNA sequence: TGTGCCAGCAGCTTGGGTTTCAATGAGCAGTTCTTC. Translation gives CASSLGFNEQFF.

The chain is built from TRBV6-2 or TRBV6-3 and TRBJ1-2, with a weak D call TRBD1 (6 bases). Trimming shortened V by 1 base and J by 8 bases, and 23 bases separated the two germline ends. This CDR3 spans 17 amino acids. The germline gives CDR1 MNHEY, CDR2 SVGEGT. The CDR3, as DNA: TGTGCCAGCAGTTACTTTGCCTCTCGGACAGCCGACGGAGGCTACACCTTC. As protein: CASSYFASRTADGGYTF.

This chain uses TRBV2 with TRBJ2-7; tentative D call: TRBD1 (7 bases). The V end was cut by 5 bases, the J end by 0 bases, with 20 bases between. Germline loops: CDR1 SNHLY, CDR2 FYNNEI. The CDR3 consists of 17 residues. The CDR3 region has the DNA TGTGCCAGCAGTCTACCGTTGCGGGACAGCATCTCCTACGAGCAGTACTTC. As protein: CASSLPLRDSISYEQYF. Full variable domain (rest looked up from reference TRBV2 and TRBJ2-7): EPEVTQTPSHQVTQMGQEVILRCVPISNHLYFYWYRQILGQKVEFLVSFYNNEISEKSEIFDDQFSVERPDGSNFTLKIRSTKLEDSAMYFCASSLPLRDSISYEQYFGPGTRLTVT.

This sequence joins TRBV9 and TRBJ1-5; D call uncertain. CDR1 and CDR2 (germline): SGDLS, YYNGEE. Trimming took off 0 bases at V and 6 bases at J, with 10 bases between the two ends. This CDR3 spans 14 amino acids. The CDR3 region is CASSVAGMGQPQHF. For the CDR3, the DNA is TGTGCCAGCAGCGTAGCCGGGATGGGTCAGCCCCAGCATTTT.

In this sample, this clone turned up once. This chain connects TRBV12-3 or TRBV12-4 to TRBJ2-7; D remains unclear. This CDR3 comprises 13 residues. V lost 1 base, J lost 2 bases, and 6 bases lay in between. DNA of the CDR3: TGTGCCAGCAGTTTAGGGCTAGCCTACGAGCAGTACTTC. This encodes CASSLGLAYEQYF.

This chain uses TRBV5-1 with TRBJ2-7; the D is unclear. V was pared by 0 bases and J by 4 bases, with 8 bases between. The length of the CDR3 is 13 residues. Per the germline V gene, CDR1 is SGHRS and CDR2 is YFSETQ. The DNA for the CDR3 is TGCGCCAGCAGCTTGGGGACGGTTTACGAGCAGTACTTC. This sequence encodes CASSLGTVYEQYF.

This clone appeared once. This chain links TRBV30 with TRBJ2-7; D unclear. Germline assignment: CDR1 GTSNPN and CDR2 SVGIG (reference sequence). The CDR3 spans 11 residues. V lost 0 bases, J lost 3 bases, and 3 bases lay in between. CDR3 sequence: CAWSVNYEQYF. DNA for the CDR3: TGTGCCTGGAGTGTGAACTACGAGCAGTACTTC. The variable domain in full, completed from reference TRBV30 and TRBJ2-7, reads SQTIHQWPATLVQPVGSPLSLECTVEGTSNPNLYWYRQAAGRGLQLLFYSVGIGQISSEVPQNLSASRPQDRQFILSSKKLLLSDSGFYLCAWSVNYEQYFGPGTRLTVT.

The chain has TRBV27 and TRBJ1-6; possibly TRBD1 for D (5 bases). With 8 bases removed from V and 0 bases from J, the gap between germline ends came to 26 bases. The CDR3 runs to 20 residues. Germline CDR1 and CDR2: MNHEY and SMNVEV (reference sequence). The CDR3 DNA is TGTGCCAGCCCCGGCCCGACAGAAGGCCCGAAAAGCTCCTATAATTCACCCCTCCACTTT. Translation gives CASPGPTEGPKSSYNSPLHF.

The chain uses TRBV11-2 and TRBJ1-1, with D uncertain. The CDR3 is 15 amino acids. Germline V gives CDR1 SGHAT, CDR2 FQNNGV. V was cut by 1 base and J by 1 base, with 10 bases left in between. For the CDR3, the DNA is TGTGCCAGCAGCTTAGTGGGGTGGGGGAACACTGAAGCTTTCTTT. This codes for CASSLVGWGNTEAFF.

CDR3 sequence reads: CASSLNWRRRQPQHF. The CDR3 DNA reads TGTGCCAGCAGCTTGAATTGGAGGCGAAGGCAGCCCCAGCATTTT. The V call is TRBV5-5, the J call TRBJ1-5; D not resolved. V lost 1 base and J lost 7, with 15 bases in between. This CDR3 is 15 amino acids long. Germline V gene data show CDR1 as SGHKS and CDR2 as YYEKEE (reference sequence). Full variable domain (rest looked up from reference TRBV5-5 and TRBJ1-5): DAGVTQSPTHLIKTRGQQVTLRCSPISGHKSVSWYQQVLGQGPQFIFQYYEKEERGRGNFPDRFSARQFPNYSSELNVNALLLGDSALYLCASSLNWRRRQPQHFGDGTRLSIL.

The chain employs TRBV4-1 and TRBJ2-3; D unresolved. Trimming stripped 4 bases from V and 5 bases from J, with 22 bases between. This CDR3 has 17 amino acids. Germline V lookup: CDR1 MGHRA, CDR2 YSYEKL. DNA for the CDR3: TGCGCCAGCAGCCCCATCCACGTCCTCGTCCTTGGAGATACGCAGTATTTT. Amino acid sequence: CASSPIHVLVLGDTQYF.

The V and J genes are TRBV11-2 and TRBJ2-7; unclear D gene. Germline V gene sequence: CDR1 SGHAT, CDR2 FQNNGV. CDR3 length equals 13 residues. V was cut by 5 bases and J by 4 bases, with 12 bases left in between. As DNA, the CDR3 is TGTGCCAGCAGCAATTTCAGGCGTTACGAGCAGTACTTC. The encoded protein is CASSNFRRYEQYF.

The CDR3 here is CASSLGQNYGYTF. DNA of the CDR3: TGTGCCAGCAGTTTAGGGCAGAACTATGGCTACACCTTC. The rearrangement joins TRBV12-3 or TRBV12-4 to TRBJ1-2, with D unclear. The CDR3 loop spans 13 amino acids. V dropped 1 base and J dropped 2 bases, with 5 bases sitting between them.

The rearrangement joins TRBV4-3 to TRBJ2-1, with a possible D match to TRBD1 (5 bases). The germline gives CDR1 LGHNA, CDR2 YSLEER. The V and J ends lost 0 bases and 9 bases respectively, with 12 bases between them. CDR3 length: 14 amino acids. In DNA form, the CDR3 reads TGCGCCAGCAGCCAAGAAAGGACAAGAGGTGAGCAGTTCTTC. As protein: CASSQERTRGEQFF.

The J gene is TRBJ2-6, the V gene TRBV6-2 or TRBV6-3; D possibly corresponds to TRBD2 (6 bases). CDR1 is MNHEY and CDR2 is SVGEGT in the germline V gene. The CDR3 loop spans 17 amino acids. Trimming took off 6 bases at V and 0 bases at J, with 15 bases between the two ends. CDR3 nucleotide sequence: TGTGCCAGCAGCCCCTTTGCGGGGCACTCTGGGGCCAACGTCCTGACTTTC. This gives the protein CASSPFAGHSGANVLTF.

The CDR3 loop is CASSQDAGDEQYF. CDR3 bases: TGCGCCAGCAGCCAAGATGCCGGGGACGAGCAGTACTTC. The chain combines TRBV4-3 with TRBJ2-7, with a possible D match to TRBD2 (5 bases). The CDR3 runs 13 residues. Trimming pared 0 bases from V and 5 bases from J, leaving 8 bases between. In germline, CDR1 is LGHNA, CDR2 YSLEER.

The chain joins TRBV5-4 to TRBJ1-4; 11 positions agree with TRBD1. Germline trimming cut 4 bases from V and 8 bases from J; bases unmatched to any gene: 4. CDR1 and CDR2 from the germline V gene are SGHNT and YYREEE (reference sequence). CDR3 length: 14 residues. CDR3 in amino acids: CASSAGQGGEKLFF. The CDR3 region has the DNA TGTGCCAGCAGCGCGGGACAGGGGGGAGAAAAACTGTTTTTT.

This clone came up once. This chain joins TRBV11-2 and TRBJ2-5; D call uncertain. Germline CDR1 is SGHAT and CDR2 is FQNNGV. Trimming shortened V by 0 bases and J by 2 bases, and 22 bases separated the two germline ends. This CDR3 has 19 amino acids. CDR3 in DNA: TGTGCCAGCAGCTTAGAGGGTAGCACCCTGACTTACCCTCAAGAGACCCAGTACTTC. Encoded protein: CASSLEGSTLTYPQETQYF.